The next 21 T cell receptor beta chains were all read from a single sample in a study of blood T cell repertoires in COVID-19. Sequenced by immunoSEQ multiplex PCR; TCRdb stores in-frame clones only, minus some. The repertoire holds roughly 100,000 clones, with about 75% as singletons. The sample taken for sequencing was peripheral blood. The source of these receptors is a woman between 70 and 85 years old with acute or convalescent COVID-19.

This CDR3 reads CASSLTTGLGTYNEQFF. The DNA of the CDR3 is TGTGCCAGCAGCTTGACTACAGGTTTAGGCACCTACAATGAGCAGTTCTTC. The rearrangement joins TRBV5-6 to TRBJ2-1; possible D gene TRBD1, 5 bases. Trimming cost V 1 base and J 2 bases, with 16 bases left between them. This CDR3 has 17 residues. Germline-derived CDR1 and CDR2 are SGHDT and YYEEEE.

This chain joins TRBV30 and TRBJ2-2, with a possible D match to TRBD2 (6 bases). CDR3 length: 15 residues. Germline-derived CDR1 and CDR2 are GTSNPN and SVGIG (reference sequence). With 0 bases removed from V and 5 bases from J, the gap between germline ends came to 13 bases. CDR3 nucleotides: TGTGCCTGGAGTGTACCCTTCGGACTAACCGGGGAGCTGTTTTTT. Its protein is CAWSVPFGLTGELFF.

The J gene is TRBJ2-7, the V gene TRBV5-4; tentative D call: TRBD2 (5 bases). The CDR3 length is 14 residues. Trimming cost V 0 bases and J 3 bases, with 10 bases left between them. CDR1 is SGHNT and CDR2 is YYREEE in the germline V gene (reference sequence). The CDR3 coding sequence is TGTGCCAGCAGCTTGGGGGGAGCCGACTACGAGCAGTACTTC. Protein product: CASSLGGADYEQYF.

The chain joins TRBV19 to TRBJ2-1, with D possibly matching TRBD1 (5 bases). The length of the CDR3 is 14 residues. V shed 6 bases and J shed 0 bases, with 9 bases lying between them. The V gene's germline CDR1 is LNHDA and CDR2 SQIVND (reference sequence). In DNA form, the CDR3 reads TGTGCCAGTAGGTCCAGGGTCTCCTACAATGAGCAGTTCTTC. Translation gives CASRSRVSYNEQFF.

The chain links TRBV27 to TRBJ2-3, with a tentative D call TRBD2 (6 bases). CDR1 and CDR2 from the germline V gene are MNHEY and SMNVEV (reference sequence). Trimming took off 3 bases at V and 6 bases at J, with 10 bases between the two ends. This CDR3 is 13 amino acids long. Written as DNA, the CDR3 is TGTGCCAGCAGTTTCCCGGGGGTGGATACGCAGTATTTT. Translation: CASSFPGVDTQYF.

This clone occurred a few times. The chain links TRBV6-5 to TRBJ1-3; D possibly corresponds to TRBD1 (5 bases). The CDR3 contains 13 residues. Trimming cost V 6 bases and J 9 bases, with 15 bases left between them. From germline, CDR1 is MNHEY and CDR2 SVGAGI. The CDR3 bases are TGTGCCAGCAGCGGCCAGGGTAGAAGCACCATATATTTT. As protein: CASSGQGRSTIYF.

V and J are TRBV11-2 and TRBJ1-4; 7 positions agree with TRBD1. Trimming at V came to 5 bases and at J to 4 bases, leaving 1 base not matched to a gene. In germline, CDR1 is SGHAT, CDR2 FQNNGV. The CDR3 consists of 13 residues. The DNA of the CDR3 is TGTGCCAGCAGCAGGGGGCTTAATGAAAAACTGTTTTTT. Protein product: CASSRGLNEKLFF. The complete variable domain, with remaining parts taken from reference TRBV11-2 and TRBJ1-4, reads EAGVAQSPRYKIIEKRQSVAFWCNPISGHATLYWYQQILGQGPKLLIQFQNNGVVDDSQLPKDRFSAERLKGVDSTLKIQPAKLEDSAVYLCASSRGLNEKLFFGSGTQLSVL.

V is TRBV5-1 and J is TRBJ1-3; maybe TRBD1 (5 bases). The V gene's germline CDR1 is SGHRS and CDR2 YFSETQ. Trimming took off 0 bases at V and 0 bases at J, with 10 bases between the two ends. The CDR3 contains 16 residues. This CDR3 is CASSLGGVSSGNTIYF. The CDR3 DNA follows: TGCGCCAGCAGCTTGGGGGGGGTTTCCTCTGGAAACACCATATATTTT.

The rearrangement links TRBV20-1 to TRBJ1-2; D remains ambiguous. Germline CDR1 reads DFQATT; CDR2 reads SNEGSKA (reference sequence). V gave up 3 bases and J gave up 7 bases, with 6 bases separating them. This CDR3 is built from 10 residues. CDR3 sequence: CSAREVGYTF. CDR3 nucleotides: TGCAGTGCTAGGGAGGTTGGCTACACCTTC.

The chain links TRBV6-2 or TRBV6-3 to TRBJ1-2; D is uncertain. Germline-derived CDR1 and CDR2 are MNHEY and SVGEGT. The CDR3 loop spans 17 amino acids. Between the trimmed V and J ends, which lost 0 bases and 0 bases, there was a span of 14 bases. The CDR3 bases are TGTGCCAGCAGTTACTCGTTTTTGTACAGCCCTAACTATGGCTACACCTTC. Translating it yields CASSYSFLYSPNYGYTF.

The chain is built from TRBV4-3 and TRBJ2-5; D is perhaps TRBD1 (6 bases). Germline loops: CDR1 LGHNA, CDR2 YSLEER. V was clipped by 0 bases and J by 5 bases, with 13 bases between them. The length of the CDR3 is 15 residues. CDR3 loop: CASSQEGTGKETQYF. CDR3 nucleotide sequence: TGCGCCAGCAGCCAAGAGGGAACAGGGAAGGAGACCCAGTACTTC.

This chain connects TRBV13 to TRBJ2-7; 7 bases align to TRBD2. The germline V gene has CDR1 PRHDT and CDR2 FYEKMQ (reference sequence). This CDR3 has 15 residues. With V trimmed by 5 bases and J by 3 bases, 10 bases remained unmatched. CDR3 coding DNA: TGTGCCAGCAGCCTCAGCGGGGCCGCTTTCTACGAGCAGTACTTC. Translating gives CASSLSGAAFYEQYF.

This clone was recorded at least ten times. This sequence joins TRBV3-1 (or the pseudogene TRBV3-2) and TRBJ1-6, with D perhaps TRBD1 (5 bases). Germline V gives CDR1 LGHDT, CDR2 YNNKEL (reference sequence). This CDR3 has 16 residues. Deletions cut 4 bases from V and 9 bases from J, with 19 bases between. The CDR3 here is CASSPPGYRIPSPLHF. For the CDR3, the DNA is TGTGCCAGCAGCCCCCCAGGGTATCGAATCCCTTCACCCCTCCACTTT.

This chain joins TRBV18 and TRBJ1-6, with D possibly TRBD1 on 6 matching bases. The CDR3 totals 17 residues. Germline CDR1 reads KGHSH; CDR2 reads LQKENI. V dropped 3 bases and J dropped 7 bases, with 19 bases sitting between them. CDR3 region: CASSPRGGEGWNSPLHF. The CDR3, as DNA: TGTGCCAGCTCACCCCGAGGGGGGGAAGGCTGGAATTCACCCCTCCACTTT.

The chain combines TRBV3-1 (or the pseudogene TRBV3-2) with TRBJ1-1; no reliable D call. Trimming stripped 2 bases from V and 1 base from J, with 17 bases between. The CDR3 has 17 amino acids. The germline V gene has CDR1 LGHDT and CDR2 YNNKEL (reference sequence). The CDR3 DNA follows: TGTGCCAGCAGCCAAAAAGCGGCCGCGAGCAAGAACACTGAAGCTTTCTTT. This translates into CASSQKAAASKNTEAFF.

The chain is built from TRBV7-2 and TRBJ2-3; no definite D call. Germline values: CDR1 SGHTA, CDR2 FQGNSA. The CDR3 runs to 13 residues. V dropped 4 bases and J dropped 3 bases, with 8 bases sitting between them. CDR3 residues: CASSSQMTDTQYF. The CDR3 coding sequence is TGTGCCAGCAGCTCCCAGATGACAGATACGCAGTATTTT.

This rearrangement joins TRBV5-4 to TRBJ1-2; TRBD1 matches 11 bases. The germline gives CDR1 SGHNT, CDR2 YYREEE (reference sequence). The CDR3 is 14 residues long. J lost 4 bases, V lost 3 bases, and 2 bases had no gene match. CDR3 nucleotides: TGTGCCAGCAGCTGGGGACAGGGGGGCTATGGCTACACCTTC. Its translation is CASSWGQGGYGYTF.

The rearrangement uses TRBV12-2 and TRBJ2-1; the D call of TRBD1 is as the table states it, not checked on the DNA. TRBV12-2 corresponds to a pseudogene. CDR3 size: 15 residues. Written as DNA, the CDR3 is TGTGCAAGTCGCTTCAGGGGACGTTCCTACAATGAGCAGTTCTTC. Amino acid sequence: CASRFRGRSYNEQFF.

V gene TRBV15 combines with J gene TRBJ1-4; the D is unclear. The germline V and J ends were trimmed by 0 bases and 6 bases, with 23 bases remaining between them. Germline-derived CDR1 and CDR2 are LNHNV and YYDKDF (reference sequence). The CDR3 length is 19 residues. CDR3 loop: CATSRDPVTAGLSHEKLFF. CDR3 DNA: TGTGCCACCAGCAGAGATCCGGTTACAGCGGGCCTGAGCCATGAAAAACTGTTTTTT.

This sequence joins TRBV18 and TRBJ1-2; D possibly corresponds to TRBD1 (5 bases). The germline CDR1 and CDR2 sequences are KGHSH and LQKENI. V lost 2 bases and J 4 bases, leaving 14 bases between the germline ends. The length of the CDR3 is 15 residues. The CDR3 region has the DNA TGTGCCAGCTCACCAGGCGTTCTCCAGGGCTATGGCTACACCTTC. This translates into CASSPGVLQGYGYTF.

The rearrangement joins TRBV29-1 to TRBJ1-3; no definite D call. This CDR3 region has 14 residues. V was cut by 6 bases and J by 1 base, with 13 bases left in between. Germline CDR1 is SQVTM and CDR2 is ANQGSEA. The CDR3 here is CSVRNRHSGNTIYF. The CDR3 region has the DNA TGCAGCGTCCGAAACAGACATTCTGGAAACACCATATATTTT.